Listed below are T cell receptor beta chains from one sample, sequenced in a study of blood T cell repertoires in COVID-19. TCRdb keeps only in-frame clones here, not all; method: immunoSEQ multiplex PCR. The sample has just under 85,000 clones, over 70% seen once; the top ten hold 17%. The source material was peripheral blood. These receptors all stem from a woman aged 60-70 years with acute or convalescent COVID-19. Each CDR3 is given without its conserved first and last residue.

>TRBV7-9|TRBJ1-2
ASSLGDSRGGYGYT
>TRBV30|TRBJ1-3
ALETRRAGNTIY
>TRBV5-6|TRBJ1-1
ASSPNWGDREAF
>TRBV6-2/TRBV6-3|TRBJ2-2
ASSYNGQGNTGELF
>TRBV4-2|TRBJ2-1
ASSPTTSSGIFNEQF
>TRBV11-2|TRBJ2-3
ASSILAGGLDTQY
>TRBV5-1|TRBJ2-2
ASGTGDGNTGELF
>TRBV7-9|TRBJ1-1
ASSPWDRAGTEAF
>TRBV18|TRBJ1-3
ASSPTGQGSGNTIY
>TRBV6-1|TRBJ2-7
ASSELQGAGEQY
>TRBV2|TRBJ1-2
ASSEFEQAGYGYT
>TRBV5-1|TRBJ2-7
ASSLGPSASYEQY
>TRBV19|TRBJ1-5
ASSRRLTSNQPQH
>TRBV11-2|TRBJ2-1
ASSLVTSGNNEQF
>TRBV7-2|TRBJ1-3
ASSFGQGAGNTIY
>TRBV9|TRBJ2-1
ASSVVPGDNEQF
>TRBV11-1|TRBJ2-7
ASSFGLAGGPEQY
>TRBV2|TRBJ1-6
ASSGDRASPLH
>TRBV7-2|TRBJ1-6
ASSPPGQPLSPLH
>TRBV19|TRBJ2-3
ASSPRLKRTDTQY
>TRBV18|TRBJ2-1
ASSPPASYYNEQF
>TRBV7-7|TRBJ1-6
ASSLSGTNSPLH
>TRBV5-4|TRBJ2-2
ASSLAGLGTGELF
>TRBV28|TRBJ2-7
ASSLSSVYEQY
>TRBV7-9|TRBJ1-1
ASSSDRQMNTEAF
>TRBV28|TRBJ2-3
ASSLWTSGESTDTQY
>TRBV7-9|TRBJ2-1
ASSLGGEQF
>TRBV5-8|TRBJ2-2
ASSRPGLRGNTGELF
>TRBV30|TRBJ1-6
AWSVRLSSSYNSPLH
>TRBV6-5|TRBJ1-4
ASSYSGTNYEKLF
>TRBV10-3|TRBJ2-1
AISEVPRDEQF
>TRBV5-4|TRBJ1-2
ASSLDRGGFYGYT
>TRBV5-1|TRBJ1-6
ASSPGQGGSYNSPLH
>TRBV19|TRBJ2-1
ASSGPGDRGTNEQF
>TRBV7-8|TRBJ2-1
ASSRQGPLYNEQF
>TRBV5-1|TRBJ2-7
ASTPPGLAASYEQY
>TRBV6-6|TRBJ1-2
ASISLGLNYGYT
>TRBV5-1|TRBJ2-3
ASSFGGTGGTDTQY
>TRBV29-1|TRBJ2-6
SVRQGASSGANVLT
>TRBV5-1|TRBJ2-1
ASSSGTSGYNEQF
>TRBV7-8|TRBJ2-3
ASSLRPLAVDTDTQY
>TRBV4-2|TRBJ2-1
ASSPSSGFAYNEQF
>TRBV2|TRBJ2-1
ASSETSMGSNEQF
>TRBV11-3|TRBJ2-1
ASSLDRSLAGASSYNEQF
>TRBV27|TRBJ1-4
ASSRKTGASEKLF
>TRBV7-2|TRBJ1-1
ASSPSVGRGNAF
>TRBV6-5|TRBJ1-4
ASNSGITNEKLF
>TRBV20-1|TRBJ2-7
SASKQGAHRYEQY